This TCR beta chain was retrieved from a study of cytomegalovirus exposure and HLA in healthy donors. The PCR employed 60 Vbeta primers together with 13 Jbeta primers. Data came from immunoSEQ multiplex PCR; TCRdb stores just in-frame clones and leaves some out. Its listing shows around 50,000 clones. The V gene's germline CDR1 is SEHNR and CDR2 FQNEAQ (reference sequence). There are 15 residues in the CDR3. With V trimmed by 0 bases and J by 8 bases, 6 bases remained unmatched. The sequence was obtained from a male donor in good health and CMV-seropositive. The chain uses TRBV7-9 and TRBJ2-1; 8 bases align to TRBD2. The sequenced sample was PBMCs. CDR3 sequence: CASSLAGLVLDEQFF. The CDR3 bases are TGTGCCAGCAGCTTAGCGGGACTAGTACTCGATGAGCAGTTCTTC.